This T cell receptor (beta chain) was identified in a study of control samples from healthy donors and cancer patients. TCRdb's table, derived via immunoSEQ multiplex PCR, lists solely in-frame clones and lacks some. The data contain 250,000 to 300,000 clones, more than 65% of them singletons. Germline V gives CDR1 SGHRS, CDR2 YFSETQ. Trimming took 6 bases from V and 4 from J; bases not matched to a gene: 4. The CDR3 is 15 residues long. Sequencing used PBMCs. The V call is TRBV5-1, the J call TRBJ2-1, with 13 bases aligning to TRBD2. This TCR came from a woman in her sixties with lung cancer. The CDR3 sequence: CASTTSGGAYNEQFF. In DNA, the CDR3 is TGCGCCAGCACTACTAGCGGGGGGGCGTACAATGAGCAGTTCTTC.